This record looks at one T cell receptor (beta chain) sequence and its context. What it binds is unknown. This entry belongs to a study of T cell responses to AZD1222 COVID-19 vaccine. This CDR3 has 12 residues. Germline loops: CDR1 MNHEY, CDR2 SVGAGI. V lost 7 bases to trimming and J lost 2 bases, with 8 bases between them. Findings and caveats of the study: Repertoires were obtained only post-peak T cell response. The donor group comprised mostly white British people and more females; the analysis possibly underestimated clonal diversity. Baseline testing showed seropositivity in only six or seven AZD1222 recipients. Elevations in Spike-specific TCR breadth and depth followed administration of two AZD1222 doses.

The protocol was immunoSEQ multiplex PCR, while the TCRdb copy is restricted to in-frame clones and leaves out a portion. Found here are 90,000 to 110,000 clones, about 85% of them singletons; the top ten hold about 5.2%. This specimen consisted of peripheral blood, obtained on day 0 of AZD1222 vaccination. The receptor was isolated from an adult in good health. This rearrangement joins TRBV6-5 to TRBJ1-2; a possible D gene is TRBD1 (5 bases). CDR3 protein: CASIDRNYGYTF. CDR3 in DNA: TGTGCCAGCATCGACAGAAACTATGGCTACACCTTC.